This paragraph covers one TCR beta chain sequence. Repertoires were generated with immunoSEQ multiplex PCR, while TCRdb's copy carries only in-frame clones and drops some. The sample records 100,000 or so clones, just over 90% being singletons. This record belongs to a study of T cell responses to AZD1222 COVID-19 vaccine. The receptor was derived from an adult in good health. Sequencing used peripheral blood, obtained on day 0 of AZD1222 vaccination.

CDR3: CASSSRQSPAGELFF. CDR3 DNA sequence: TGCGCCAGCAGCTCCAGACAGAGTCCCGCCGGGGAGCTGTTTTTT. The rearrangement joins TRBV5-1 to TRBJ2-2, with D perhaps TRBD1 (5 bases). In germline, CDR1 is SGHRS, CDR2 YFSETQ. The CDR3 is 15 residues long. The V end was cut by 3 bases, the J end by 6 bases, with 15 bases between.